This T cell receptor beta chain comes out of a study of cytomegalovirus exposure and HLA in healthy donors. This PCR relied on a set of 60 Vbeta primers and 13 Jbeta primers. The repertoire was sequenced with immunoSEQ multiplex PCR; TCRdb's copy has only in-frame clones and lacks some. The table records about 75,000 clones, approximately 82% of them present only once. The donors, nominally healthy at sampling, likely had unrecorded immune exposures. Trimming stripped 2 bases from V and 6 bases from J, with 10 bases between. Germline CDR1 and CDR2: MNHEY and SMNVEV (reference sequence). The CDR3 has 13 amino acids.

The clonotype originates from a man aged 18 to 30 in good health and CMV-seronegative. V gene TRBV27 combines with J gene TRBJ1-1, with D hard to call. Material: PBMCs. CDR3 sequence: CASSLRGRSEAFF. In nucleotides, the CDR3 is TGTGCCAGCAGTTTAAGAGGGAGGTCTGAAGCTTTCTTT.